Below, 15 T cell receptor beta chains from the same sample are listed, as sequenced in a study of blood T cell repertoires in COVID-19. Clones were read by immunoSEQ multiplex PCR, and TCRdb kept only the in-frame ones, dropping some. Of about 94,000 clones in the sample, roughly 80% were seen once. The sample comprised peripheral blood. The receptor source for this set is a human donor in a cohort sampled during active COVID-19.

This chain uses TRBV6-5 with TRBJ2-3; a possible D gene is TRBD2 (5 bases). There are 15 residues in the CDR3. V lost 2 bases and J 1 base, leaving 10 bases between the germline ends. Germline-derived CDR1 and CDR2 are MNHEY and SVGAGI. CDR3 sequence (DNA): TGTGCCAGCAGTTACGGCGGACTTGGCACAGATACGCAGTATTTT. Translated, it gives CASSYGGLGTDTQYF.

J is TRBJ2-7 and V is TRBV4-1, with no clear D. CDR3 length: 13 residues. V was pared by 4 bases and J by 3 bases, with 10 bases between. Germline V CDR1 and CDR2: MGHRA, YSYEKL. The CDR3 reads CASSPHEDYEQYF. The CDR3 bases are TGCGCCAGCAGCCCACACGAGGACTACGAGCAGTACTTC.

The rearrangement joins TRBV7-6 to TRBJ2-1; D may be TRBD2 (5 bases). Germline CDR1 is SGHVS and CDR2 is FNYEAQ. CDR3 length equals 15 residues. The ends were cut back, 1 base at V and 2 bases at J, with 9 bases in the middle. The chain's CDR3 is CASSLGTPAYNEQFF. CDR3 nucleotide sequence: TGTGCCAGCAGCTTAGGGACTCCGGCCTACAATGAGCAGTTCTTC.

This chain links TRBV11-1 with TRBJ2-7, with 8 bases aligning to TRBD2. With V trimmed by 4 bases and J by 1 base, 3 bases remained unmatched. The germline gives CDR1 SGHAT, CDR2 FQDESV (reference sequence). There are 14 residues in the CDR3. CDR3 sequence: CASSYGGDSYEQYF. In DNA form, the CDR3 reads TGTGCCAGCAGCTACGGGGGGGATTCCTACGAGCAGTACTTC. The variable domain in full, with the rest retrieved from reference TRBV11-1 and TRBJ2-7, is EAEVAQSPRYKITEKSQAVAFWCDPISGHATLYWYRQILGQGPELLVQFQDESVVDDSQLPKDRFSAERLKGVDSTLKIQPAELGDSAMYLCASSYGGDSYEQYFGPGTRLTVT.

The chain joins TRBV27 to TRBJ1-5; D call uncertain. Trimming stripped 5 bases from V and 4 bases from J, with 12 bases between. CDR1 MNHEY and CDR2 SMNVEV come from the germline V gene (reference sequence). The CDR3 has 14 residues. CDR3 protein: CASSLSGRNQPQHF. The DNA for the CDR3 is TGTGCCAGCAGTCTCTCTGGCAGAAATCAGCCCCAGCATTTT.

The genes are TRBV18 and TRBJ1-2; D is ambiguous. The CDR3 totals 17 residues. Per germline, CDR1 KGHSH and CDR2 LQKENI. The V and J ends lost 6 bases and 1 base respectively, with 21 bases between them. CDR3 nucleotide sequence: TGTGCCAGCTCCCCCATAATGGAGGGCTGGGTTAACTATGGCTACACCTTC. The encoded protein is CASSPIMEGWVNYGYTF. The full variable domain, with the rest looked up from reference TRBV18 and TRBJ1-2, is NAGVMQNPRHLVRRRGQEARLRCSPMKGHSHVYWYRQLPEEGLKFMVYLQKENIIDESGMPKERFSAEFPKEGPSILRIQQVVRGDSAAYFCASSPIMEGWVNYGYTFGSGTRLTVV.

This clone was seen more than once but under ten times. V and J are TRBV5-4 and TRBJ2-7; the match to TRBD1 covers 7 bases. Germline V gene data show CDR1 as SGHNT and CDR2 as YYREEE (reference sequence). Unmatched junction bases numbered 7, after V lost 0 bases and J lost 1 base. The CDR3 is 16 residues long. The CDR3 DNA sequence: TGTGCCAGCAGCTTGGTTGTAGGGGGCTGGTCCTACGAGCAGTACTTC. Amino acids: CASSLVVGGWSYEQYF.

CDR3 sequence (DNA): TGTGCCAGCAGCTTAGAAGGCGGAAGCTCCTACAATGAGCAGTTCTTC. Residues: CASSLEGGSSYNEQFF. The V call is TRBV7-6, the J call TRBJ2-1; D not resolved. The CDR3 has 16 residues. The V gene lost 1 base and the J gene lost 0 bases, with 10 bases spanning the gap. Germline assignment: CDR1 SGHVS and CDR2 FNYEAQ.

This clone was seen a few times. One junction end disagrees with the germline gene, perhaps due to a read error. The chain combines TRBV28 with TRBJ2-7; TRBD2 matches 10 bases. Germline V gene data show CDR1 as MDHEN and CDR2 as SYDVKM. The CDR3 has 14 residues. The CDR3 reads CASSLLEASGGLLF. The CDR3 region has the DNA TGTGCCAGCAGTCTCTTGGAGGCTAGCGGGGGCCTCCTGTTC.

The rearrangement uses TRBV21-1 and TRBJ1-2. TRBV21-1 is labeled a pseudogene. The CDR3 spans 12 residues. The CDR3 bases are TGTGCCAGCAGCATCCCGCGTTATGGCTACACCTTC. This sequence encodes CASSIPRYGYTF.

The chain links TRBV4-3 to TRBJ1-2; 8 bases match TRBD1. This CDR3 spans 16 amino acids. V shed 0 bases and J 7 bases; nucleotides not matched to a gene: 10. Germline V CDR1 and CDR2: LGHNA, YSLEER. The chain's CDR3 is CASSQDPATGVGGYTF. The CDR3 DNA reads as TGCGCCAGCAGCCAAGATCCCGCGACAGGGGTTGGTGGCTACACCTTC.

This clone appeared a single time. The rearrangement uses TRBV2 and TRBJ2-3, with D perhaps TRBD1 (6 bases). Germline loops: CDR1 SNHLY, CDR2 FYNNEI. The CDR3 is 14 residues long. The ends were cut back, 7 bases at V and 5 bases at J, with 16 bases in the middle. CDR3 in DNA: TGTGCCAGCAACTTGCGACAGGCGGTAGATACGCAGTATTTT. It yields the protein CASNLRQAVDTQYF.

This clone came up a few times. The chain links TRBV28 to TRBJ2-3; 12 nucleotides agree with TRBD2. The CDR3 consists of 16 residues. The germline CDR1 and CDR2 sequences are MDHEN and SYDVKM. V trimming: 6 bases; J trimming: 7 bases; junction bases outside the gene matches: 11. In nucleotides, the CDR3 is TGTGCCAGCAGCCCGGGAGGACTAGCGGGGCGGAATACGCAGTATTTT. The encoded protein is CASSPGGLAGRNTQYF.

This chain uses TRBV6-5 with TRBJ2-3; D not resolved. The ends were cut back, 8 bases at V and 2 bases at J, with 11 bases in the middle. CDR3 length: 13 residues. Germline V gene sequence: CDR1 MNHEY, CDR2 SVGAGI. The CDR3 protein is CASSKSPTDTQYF. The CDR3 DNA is TGTGCCAGCTCTAAATCGCCCACAGATACGCAGTATTTT.

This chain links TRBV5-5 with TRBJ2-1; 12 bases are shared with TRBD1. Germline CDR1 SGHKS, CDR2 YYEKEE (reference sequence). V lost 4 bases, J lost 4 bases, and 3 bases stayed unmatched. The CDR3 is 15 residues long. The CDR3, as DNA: TGTGCCAGCAGCCAGGGACAGGGGGCTTACAATGAGCAGTTCTTC. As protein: CASSQGQGAYNEQFF.